The sequence of this TCR beta chain was determined in a study of vaccination effects on CD4 cells after COVID-19. V was pared by 4 bases and J by 0 bases, with 10 bases between. CDR3 size: 14 residues. In germline, CDR1 is SGHTS, CDR2 YDEGEE. Cells that had been cultured for 10 days were the source of isolated CD4+ T cells. In the case of this clone: Its cognate antigen is unknown.

The data were produced by immunoSEQ multiplex PCR, yet TCRdb's version contains in-frame clones alone and is incomplete. The sample lists about 25,000 clones, roughly four fifths occurring once. The sequencing used CD4+ T cells from PBMCs cultured without peptide, collected before COVID-19 vaccination. This chain connects TRBV5-8 to TRBJ1-1, with D possibly matching TRBD1 (6 bases). The sequence was obtained from a human donor who received a COVID-19 vaccine. The CDR3 loop reads CASSHGQLNTEAFF. DNA for the CDR3: TGTGCCAGCAGCCACGGACAGCTGAACACTGAAGCTTTCTTT.